This entry lists 6 T cell receptor beta chains sequenced from one sample in a study of blood T cell repertoires in COVID-19. Assay used: immunoSEQ multiplex PCR; TCRdb lists only in-frame clones, some missing. The data show about 280,000 clones, roughly 85% seen once. Sequencing used peripheral blood. These receptors were obtained from a man aged 50 to 60 with active or convalescent COVID-19.

This chain's CDR3 is CASSPSGIETGELFF. DNA of the CDR3: TGTGCCAGCTCACCTAGCGGGATCGAGACCGGGGAGCTGTTTTTT. J is TRBJ2-2 and V is TRBV18, with TRBD2 matching 8 bases. V lost 3 bases to trimming and J lost 5 bases; unmatched junction nucleotides: 5. In germline, CDR1 is KGHSH, CDR2 LQKENI. The CDR3 length is 15 residues.

The chain uses TRBV7-3 and TRBJ2-3, with TRBD2 matching over 7 bases. The V and J ends lost 3 bases and 2 bases, in that order; junction bases with no gene match: 2. Germline CDR1 and CDR2: SGHTA and FQGTGA. The CDR3 is 14 residues long. The CDR3 nucleotides read TGTGCCAGCAGCTTCAGGGACTACACAGATACGCAGTATTTT. The encoded protein is CASSFRDYTDTQYF.

The chain couples TRBV12-5 to TRBJ2-5; D gene uncertain. V lost 1 base to trimming and J lost 2 bases, with 8 bases between them. The length of the CDR3 is 14 residues. Germline V gives CDR1 LGHNT, CDR2 FRNRAP. The CDR3 DNA is TGTGCTAGTGGTTTGGACGGCAGGCAAGAGACCCAGTACTTC. Encoded protein: CASGLDGRQETQYF.

The chain uses TRBV5-6 and TRBJ2-2, with a weak D call TRBD2 (5 bases). Looked up from germline, CDR1 is SGHDT and CDR2 is YYEEEE. The CDR3 is 16 residues long. The V end was cut by 4 bases, the J end by 4 bases, with 17 bases between. CDR3 DNA: TGTGCCAGCAGCGCGCTTGGCGGCGCGGGCACCGGGGAGCTGTTTTTT. It encodes CASSALGGAGTGELFF.

The chain is built from TRBV9 and TRBJ2-7, with 7 bases aligning to TRBD2. Looked up from germline, CDR1 is SGDLS and CDR2 is YYNGEE. V trimming: 0 bases; J trimming: 5 bases; junction bases outside the gene matches: 8. CDR3 size: 15 residues. CDR3 sequence (DNA): TGTGCCAGCAGCGTAGCTCCCCAGGGAGGGGACGAGCAGTACTTC. Protein sequence: CASSVAPQGGDEQYF. The variable domain in full, with the rest retrieved from reference TRBV9 and TRBJ2-7, is DSGVTQTPKHLITATGQRVTLRCSPRSGDLSVYWYQQSLDQGLQFLIQYYNGEERAKGNILERFSAQQFPDLHSELNLSSLELGDSALYFCASSVAPQGGDEQYFGPGTRLTVT.

The genes are TRBV4-3 and TRBJ2-7; D may be TRBD1 (6 bases). The germline V gene has CDR1 LGHNA and CDR2 YSLEER. V was cut by 0 bases and J by 2 bases, with 11 bases left in between. This CDR3 is built from 15 residues. The CDR3 protein is CASSQELGATYEQYF. CDR3 nucleotides: TGCGCCAGCAGCCAAGAGCTGGGGGCGACCTACGAGCAGTACTTC.